The 5 T cell receptor beta chains below were found in one sample sequenced in a study of CD8+ T cells in alopecia areata. Following extraction, RNA underwent reverse transcription to cDNA, which served as the sequencing template. The protocol was immunoSEQ multiplex PCR, while the TCRdb copy is restricted to in-frame clones and leaves out a portion. The table lists about 34,000 clones, 60% to 85% of them singletons. The source material was NKG2D-low CD8+ T cells sorted from blood. These receptors originate from a human donor with alopecia areata.

The genes are TRBV30 and TRBJ2-1, with TRBD2 as a possible D gene (6 bases). Per germline, CDR1 GTSNPN and CDR2 SVGIG (reference sequence). The CDR3 totals 16 residues. Between the trimmed V and J ends, which lost 2 bases and 0 bases, there was a span of 14 bases. As DNA, the CDR3 is TGTGCCTGGAGTCTACTGGGTAGCGGCTCCTACAATGAGCAGTTCTTC. It codes for CAWSLLGSGSYNEQFF.

This sequence joins TRBV7-9 and TRBJ1-1; no reliable D call. V was pared by 0 bases and J by 5 bases, with 4 bases between. Germline V gene sequence: CDR1 SEHNR, CDR2 FQNEAQ (reference sequence). The CDR3 length is 12 residues. CDR3 nucleotides: TGTGCCAGCAGCTTAGCCGGAACTGAAGCTTTCTTT. Protein product: CASSLAGTEAFF.

The chain uses TRBV29-1 and TRBJ1-4; 10 bases align to TRBD1. With 4 bases clipped from V and 3 bases from J, the junction kept 5 bases outside the gene matches. The CDR3 totals 15 residues. CDR1 SQVTM and CDR2 ANQGSEA come from the germline V gene. CDR3 in DNA: TGCAGCGTTGGGGCTGGGACAGGGGCTAATGAAAAACTGTTTTTT. Translation: CSVGAGTGANEKLFF.

The rearrangement uses TRBV29-1 and TRBJ2-1; no definite D call. This CDR3 spans 12 amino acids. Germline CDR1 SQVTM, CDR2 ANQGSEA. Trimming removed 3 bases at V and 4 bases at J, with 7 bases between. DNA of the CDR3: TGCAGCGTTGAGACCAGGTACAATGAGCAGTTCTTC. This encodes CSVETRYNEQFF.

The rearrangement links TRBV2 to TRBJ2-7; D is tentatively TRBD1 or TRBD2 (5 bases each). V dropped 3 bases and J dropped 3 bases, with 12 bases sitting between them. CDR1 SNHLY and CDR2 FYNNEI come from the germline V gene. This CDR3 spans 14 amino acids. DNA of the CDR3: TGTGCCAGCAGTGATCTACCGGGACGCTACGAGCAGTACTTC. Amino acids: CASSDLPGRYEQYF.